This T cell receptor (beta chain) was observed in a study of blood T cell repertoires in COVID-19. About the study: PBMCs, B-cell-depleted T cells, or T cells were the source of the cDNA or gDNA that made up the material.

Germline V gene lookup returns CDR1 SEHNR and CDR2 FQNEAQ (reference sequence). The CDR3 is 16 residues long. Deletions cut 2 bases from V and 7 bases from J, with 17 bases between. The data were produced by immunoSEQ multiplex PCR, yet TCRdb's version contains in-frame clones alone and is incomplete. The sample contains a few hundred thousand clones, 85% to 90% of which appear only once. The gene calls are TRBV7-9 and TRBJ2-2, with D tentatively TRBD1 (6 bases). The TCR was taken from a woman aged 55-70 years with COVID-19, enrolled during active disease. Sequencing was performed on peripheral blood. CDR3 protein: CASSLRESGANGELFF. The CDR3 nucleotides read TGTGCCAGCAGCTTACGAGAATCAGGGGCCAACGGGGAGCTGTTTTTT.